The 21 T cell receptor beta chains below were found in one sample sequenced in a study of T cells in Graves' hyperthyroidism and ophthalmopathy. TCR beta CDR3 regions were amplified from RNA. HTBI primers were used for first-round RT-PCR of the TCR CDR3. TCRdb fed the multiplex PCR reads into MiXCR, producing one record per CDR3 protein. The sample yields a few hundred thousand distinct CDR3 sequences, around 50% seen once. Sequencing input: peripheral blood or thyroid tissue (not recorded which). The receptors come from an adult woman with Graves' disease, either hyperthyroidism or ophthalmopathy (not recorded which).

This clonotype has at least ten counts. The V call is TRBV5-1, the J call TRBJ2-7; the match to TRBD1 covers 9 bases. The CDR3 extends over 16 amino acids. The V and J ends lost 4 bases and 6 bases, in that order; junction bases with no gene match: 14. Germline V CDR1 and CDR2: SGHRS, YFSETQ. Here the CDR3 DNA reads TGCGCCAGCAGCCCCATGCCGACAGGGGGTTCGGTCGAGCAGTACTTC. As protein: CASSPMPTGGSVEQYF.

The chain has TRBV29-1 and TRBJ1-2; tentatively, D is TRBD1 (5 bases). Germline V gene data show CDR1 as SQVTM and CDR2 as ANQGSEA. Trimming shortened V by 8 bases and J by 6 bases, and 16 bases separated the two germline ends. The CDR3 has 12 amino acids. In DNA, the CDR3 is TGCAGCACATTCTCCGGGGACGATGGCTACACCTTC. Its protein is CSTFSGDDGYTF.

The CDR3: CASSKQQVSGANVLTF. In nucleotides, the CDR3 is TGTGCCAGCAGCAAACAACAGGTCTCTGGGGCCAACGTCCTGACTTTC. The chain links TRBV5-4 to TRBJ2-6; D is perhaps TRBD1 (5 bases). Trimming pared 4 bases from V and 0 bases from J, leaving 11 bases between. The V gene's germline CDR1 is SGHNT and CDR2 YYREEE (reference sequence). The CDR3 loop spans 16 amino acids. Full variable domain (outside the CDR3, taken from reference TRBV5-4 and TRBJ2-6): ETGVTQSPTHLIKTRGQQVTLRCSSQSGHNTVSWYQQALGQGPQFIFQYYREEENGRGNFPPRFSGLQFPNYSSELNVNALELDDSALYLCASSKQQVSGANVLTFGAGSRLTVL.

As for this clonotype: A much larger clone lies one base from this, so it may be a read error. DNA of the CDR3: TGTGCCAGCAGCCCCCGGACTACCGGTGGGGAGCTGTTTTTT. It codes for CASSPRTTGGELFF. V is TRBV5-5 and J is TRBJ2-2; D perhaps matches TRBD2 (6 bases). The CDR3 sequence is 14 residues long. Germline V lookup: CDR1 SGHKS, CDR2 YYEKEE (reference sequence). V dropped 4 bases and J dropped 8 bases, with 15 bases sitting between them.

J is TRBJ1-5 and V is TRBV10-3, with a tentative D call TRBD1 (5 bases). Germline lookup yields CDR1 ENHRY and CDR2 SYGVKD. The CDR3 is made up of 13 amino acids. The V end lost 10 bases, the J end lost 0 bases, and 10 bases lay between the germline ends. The CDR3 DNA is TGTGCCACCGGGACCGCTAGCAATCAGCCCCAGCATTTT. This translates into CATGTASNQPQHF.

This clonotype has ten or more counts. The V gene is TRBV24-1, the J gene TRBJ1-2; 9 bases map to TRBD1. From germline, CDR1 is KGHDR and CDR2 SFDVKD. J was trimmed by 2 bases and V by 2 bases; bases with no gene match: 8. CDR3 size: 17 residues. DNA for the CDR3: TGTGCCACCAGTGATTCACAGGGGGCGCGGGGGAACTATGGCTACACCTTC. It yields the protein CATSDSQGARGNYGYTF.

V gene TRBV2 combines with J gene TRBJ1-6; D might be TRBD1 (6 bases). This CDR3 region has 15 residues. Per germline, CDR1 SNHLY and CDR2 FYNNEI. Trimming pared 1 base from V and 8 bases from J, leaving 12 bases between. The CDR3 DNA is TGTGCCAGCAGTGAAGAAGTGTGGACAGATTCACCCCTCCACTTT. Amino acids: CASSEEVWTDSPLHF.

This clonotype occurred many times. The CDR3 DNA sequence: TGTGCCAGCAGTTTCAAAGCTAGCGGGACCTACGAGCAGTACTTC. As protein: CASSFKASGTYEQYF. This sequence joins TRBV6-5 and TRBJ2-7; 9 nucleotides line up with TRBD2. Germline lookup yields CDR1 MNHEY and CDR2 SVGAGI. The V segment lost 4 bases and the J segment 2 bases; nucleotides outside the gene matches: 6. The CDR3 is made up of 15 amino acids.

This clonotype has at least ten counts. The CDR3 region is CASSWEGQGAREQYF. The CDR3 nucleotides are TGTGCCAGCAGCTGGGAGGGACAGGGGGCTCGCGAGCAGTACTTC. V gene TRBV11-2 combines with J gene TRBJ2-7; 12 bases are a match to TRBD1. The trim removed 4 bases at V and 6 bases at J, leaving 7 bases unmatched. The CDR3 runs 15 residues. CDR1 and CDR2 (germline): SGHAT, FQNNGV.

The chain combines TRBV5-5 with TRBJ2-5; 7 bases are a match to TRBD2. Germline values: CDR1 SGHKS, CDR2 YYEKEE (reference sequence). The CDR3 covers 16 residues. Unmatched junction bases numbered 16, after V lost 6 bases and J lost 5 bases. The CDR3 loop is CASTLKSGTSVETQYF. As DNA, the CDR3 is TGTGCCAGCACCCTTAAATCGGGAACTAGCGTCGAGACCCAGTACTTC. Filled out from reference TRBV5-5 and TRBJ2-5, the complete variable domain reads DAGVTQSPTHLIKTRGQQVTLRCSPISGHKSVSWYQQVLGQGPQFIFQYYEKEERGRGNFPDRFSARQFPNYSSELNVNALLLGDSALYLCASTLKSGTSVETQYFGPGTRLLVL.

The DNA for the CDR3 is TGTGCCAGCAGCTTAGAGTCCCTACCCGGACAGGGGGGCTATGGCTACACCTTC. It specifies CASSLESLPGQGGYGYTF. The V and J genes are TRBV7-8 and TRBJ1-2; 10 nucleotides match TRBD1. The length of the CDR3 is 18 residues. The J segment lost 4 bases and the V segment lost 1 base, leaving 12 bases of the junction unmatched. The germline V gene encodes CDR1 SGHVS and CDR2 FQNEAQ.

The V gene is TRBV7-9, the J gene TRBJ2-7; TRBD1 agrees at 7 bases. Trimming cost V 3 bases and J 0 bases; bases outside gene matches: 11. This CDR3 region has 17 residues. Germline CDR1 is SEHNR and CDR2 is FQNEAQ (reference sequence). This CDR3 reads CASSFRALGGSSYEQYF. In DNA, the CDR3 is TGTGCCAGCAGCTTTAGGGCCTTAGGGGGCAGCTCCTACGAGCAGTACTTC. Looking up the rest from reference TRBV7-9 and TRBJ2-7 gives the full variable domain: DTGVSQNPRHKITKRGQNVTFRCDPISEHNRLYWYRQTLGQGPEFLTYFQNEAQLEKSRLLSDRFSAERPKGSFSTLEIQRTEQGDSAMYLCASSFRALGGSSYEQYFGPGTRLTVT.

The gene calls are TRBV30 and TRBJ2-5; weak D call: TRBD2 (5 bases). The V end was cut by 5 bases, the J end by 5 bases, with 9 bases between. Per germline, CDR1 GTSNPN and CDR2 SVGIG (reference sequence). The CDR3 runs 11 residues. CDR3 region: CAWGRGETQYF. The CDR3 DNA sequence: TGTGCCTGGGGGAGAGGCGAGACCCAGTACTTC. Using reference TRBV30 and TRBJ2-5 for the parts outside the CDR3, the full variable domain is SQTIHQWPATLVQPVGSPLSLECTVEGTSNPNLYWYRQAAGRGLQLLFYSVGIGQISSEVPQNLSASRPQDRQFILSSKKLLLSDSGFYLCAWGRGETQYFGPGTRLLVL.

Details on this clonotype: This CDR3 is missing its conserved last phenylalanine or tryptophan, likely due to a read error. The V call is TRBV25-1, the J call TRBJ2-7; 8 bases match TRBD1. Germline V gene lookup returns CDR1 MGHDK and CDR2 SYGVNS. The CDR3 extends over 13 amino acids. Trimming took 3 bases from V and 7 from J; bases not matched to a gene: 5. CDR3 nucleotides: TGTGCCAGCAGTGAGTGGACAGGGAAAGAGCAGTACCTC. It is translated as CASSEWTGKEQYL.

This clonotype was observed a single time. Compared with germline, one end of the junction differs, possibly owing to a read error. The chain uses TRBV7-2 and TRBJ2-2, with D perhaps being TRBD1 or TRBD2 (5 bases each). Germline V CDR1 and CDR2: SGHTA, FQGNSA. This CDR3 comprises 15 residues. This chain's CDR3 is CASSFGGVDTGELSW. CDR3 nucleotides: TGTGCCAGCAGCTTTGGCGGCGTGGACACCGGGGAGCTGTCTTGG.

The rearrangement links TRBV10-3 to TRBJ1-2, with 7 positions matching TRBD1. Germline CDR1 and CDR2: ENHRY and SYGVKD. The trim removed 6 bases at V and 8 bases at J, leaving 6 bases unmatched. The CDR3 runs to 12 residues. This chain's CDR3 is CAIRQGIDGYTF. CDR3 DNA: TGTGCCATCAGACAGGGGATCGACGGCTACACCTTC.

This clonotype has more than one count but fewer than ten. The chain recombines TRBV30 with TRBJ1-1; D remains unclear. Germline V gene lookup returns CDR1 GTSNPN and CDR2 SVGIG (reference sequence). The V end was cut by 5 bases, the J end by 0 bases, with 16 bases between. CDR3 length: 15 amino acids. The CDR3 sequence is CAWSGFSPLNTEAFF. CDR3 bases: TGTGCCTGGTCCGGGTTTAGCCCTCTGAACACTGAAGCTTTCTTT.

The chain uses TRBV13 and TRBJ2-5; the match to TRBD2 covers 8 bases. V lost 5 bases to trimming and J lost 13 bases; unmatched junction nucleotides: 3. The germline CDR1 and CDR2 sequences are PRHDT and FYEKMQ (reference sequence). This CDR3 has 10 amino acids. This chain's CDR3 is CASSPSGWYF. The DNA of the CDR3 is TGTGCCAGCAGCCCTAGCGGGTGGTACTTC. Full variable domain (outside the CDR3, taken from reference TRBV13 and TRBJ2-5): AAGVIQSPRHLIKEKRETATLKCYPIPRHDTVYWYQQGPGQDPQFLISFYEKMQSDKGSIPDRFSAQQFSDYHSELNMSSLELGDSALYFCASSPSGWYFGPGTRLLVL.

This clonotype was seen at least ten times. The rearrangement links TRBV7-9 to TRBJ1-1; D not certain. The CDR3 has 10 residues. The V end was cut by 1 base, the J end by 11 bases, with 5 bases between. Germline values: CDR1 SEHNR, CDR2 FQNEAQ (reference sequence). The CDR3 reads CASSLEAAFF. The CDR3, as DNA: TGTGCCAGCAGCTTAGAGGCGGCTTTCTTT.

Notes on this clonotype: This may be a read error: a much more frequent sequence differs by one nucleotide. This CDR3 is missing its conserved last phenylalanine or tryptophan, likely due to a read error. The chain employs TRBV29-1 and TRBJ1-2; a weak D match, TRBD1 (5 bases). The CDR3 runs 14 residues. From germline, CDR1 is SQVTM and CDR2 ANQGSEA. Trimming shortened V by 3 bases and J by 8 bases, and 19 bases separated the two germline ends. The CDR3 bases are TGCAGCGTTGATGTGGGGCAGATTCCCTGGGGCTACACCTCC. Its translation: CSVDVGQIPWGYTS.

This clonotype was seen a few times. The chain carries TRBV10-2 and TRBJ1-5; D may be TRBD1 (5 bases). CDR1 is WSHSY, CDR2 SAAADI, per germline. The V and J ends lost 2 bases and 4 bases respectively, with 9 bases between them. This CDR3 is 14 amino acids long. CDR3 protein: CASSEVGGNQPQHF. The CDR3 region has the DNA TGCGCCAGCAGTGAGGTGGGGGGGAATCAGCCCCAGCATTTT.